The next 23 T cell receptor beta chains were all read from a single sample in a study of blood T cell repertoires in COVID-19. TCRdb's table, derived via immunoSEQ multiplex PCR, lists solely in-frame clones and lacks some. This sample yields 150,000 to 200,000 clones, of which over 70% are seen a single time; around 2.7% belongs to the top ten. The sequencing sample was made of peripheral blood. Receptor source: a man between 70 and 80 years old with acute or convalescent COVID-19.

This clone appeared once. J is TRBJ1-1 and V is TRBV30; no reliable D call. The CDR3 has 11 residues. CDR1 and CDR2 (germline): GTSNPN, SVGIG (reference sequence). Trimming stripped 4 bases from V and 10 bases from J, with 13 bases between. Here the CDR3 reads CAWTGVRGAFF. In nucleotides, the CDR3 is TGTGCCTGGACTGGGGTGCGGGGAGCTTTCTTT. Combining the CDR3 with reference TRBV30 and TRBJ1-1 gives the whole variable domain SQTIHQWPATLVQPVGSPLSLECTVEGTSNPNLYWYRQAAGRGLQLLFYSVGIGQISSEVPQNLSASRPQDRQFILSSKKLLLSDSGFYLCAWTGVRGAFFGQGTRLTVV.

J is TRBJ1-4 and V is TRBV13, with no clear D. Trimming shortened V by 3 bases and J by 4 bases, and 6 bases separated the two germline ends. CDR1 is PRHDT, CDR2 FYEKMQ, per germline (reference sequence). This CDR3 has 13 amino acids. CDR3 DNA sequence: TGTGCCAGCAGCTTCTCCTTTAATGAAAAACTGTTTTTT. As protein: CASSFSFNEKLFF.

The chain has TRBV6-4 and TRBJ2-3; TRBD2 agrees at 7 bases. The CDR3 runs 15 residues. Trimming took 5 bases from V and 2 from J; bases not matched to a gene: 7. The germline CDR1 and CDR2 sequences are MRHNA and SNTAGT. The CDR3 region has the DNA TGTGCCAGCAGTCCAGCGGGACTCATCACAGATACGCAGTATTTT. Translating it yields CASSPAGLITDTQYF.

The chain combines TRBV29-1 with TRBJ1-2; 8 bases are a match to TRBD1. The length of the CDR3 is 15 residues. In germline, CDR1 is SQVTM, CDR2 ANQGSEA. J gave up 6 bases and V 3 bases, and 12 bases lay outside the gene matches. CDR3 protein: CSVDLARKTGDGYTF. The CDR3 DNA sequence: TGCAGCGTTGATCTAGCCCGAAAGACAGGGGATGGCTACACCTTC.

This sequence joins TRBV5-8 and TRBJ2-2, with a possible D match to TRBD1 (6 bases). The CDR3 totals 15 residues. Germline loops: CDR1 SGHTS, CDR2 YDEGEE. V lost 4 bases and J 5 bases, leaving 15 bases between the germline ends. CDR3 DNA sequence: TGTGCCAGCAGCCTTGGACAGAGGAGGACCGGGGAGCTGTTTTTT. Translation: CASSLGQRRTGELFF.

V and J are TRBV19 and TRBJ1-4; D is unclear. V was shortened by 4 bases and J by 4 bases, with 4 bases between the two germline ends. CDR1 and CDR2 from the germline V gene are LNHDA and SQIVND (reference sequence). The CDR3 totals 12 residues. The CDR3 sequence: CASSTNNEKLFF. The CDR3 nucleotides are TGTGCCAGTAGTACTAATAATGAAAAACTGTTTTTT.

This clone turned up a few times. The genes are TRBV7-9 and TRBJ2-7, with TRBD1 matching over 12 bases. The ends lost 5 bases at V and 5 bases at J; junction bases unmatched: 4. Looked up from germline, CDR1 is SEHNR and CDR2 is FQNEAQ (reference sequence). The CDR3 totals 14 residues. In nucleotides, the CDR3 is TGTGCCAGCAGCCACGGGACAGGGGGCGACGAGCAGTACTTC. Amino acids: CASSHGTGGDEQYF. The whole variable domain, filled in from reference TRBV7-9 and TRBJ2-7, reads DTGVSQNPRHKITKRGQNVTFRCDPISEHNRLYWYRQTLGQGPEFLTYFQNEAQLEKSRLLSDRFSAERPKGSFSTLEIQRTEQGDSAMYLCASSHGTGGDEQYFGPGTRLTVT.

This clone was detected only once. V and J are TRBV4-3 and TRBJ2-2, with 8 bases lining up with TRBD2. CDR1 and CDR2 from the germline V gene are LGHNA and YSLEER. Losses at the gene ends were 0 bases for V and 6 bases for J; bases not matched to a gene: 6. The CDR3 spans 16 residues. Written as DNA, the CDR3 is TGCGCCAGCAGCCAAGATGGGACTAGGTATCCCGGGGAGCTGTTTTTT. It specifies CASSQDGTRYPGELFF.

The chain links TRBV7-6 to TRBJ2-6; D gene unclear. V gave up 2 bases and J gave up 0 bases, with 5 bases separating them. The CDR3 runs to 15 residues. Germline CDR1 SGHVS, CDR2 FNYEAQ. Here the CDR3 reads CASSLTDSGANVLTF. The CDR3 bases are TGTGCCAGCAGCTTAACTGACTCTGGGGCCAACGTCCTGACTTTC.

The CDR3, as DNA: TGTGCCAGCAGTCCCCCACAGGGACCAGATACGCAGTATTTT. Protein product: CASSPPQGPDTQYF. The J gene is TRBJ2-3, the V gene TRBV28; tentative D call: TRBD1 (6 bases). CDR1 and CDR2 from the germline V gene are MDHEN and SYDVKM. Trimming pared 5 bases from V and 4 bases from J, leaving 13 bases between. The CDR3 extends over 14 amino acids.

The chain is built from TRBV28 and TRBJ1-2; perhaps TRBD1 as D (6 bases). Trimming took 5 bases from V and 5 from J, leaving 15 bases between them. The CDR3 spans 14 residues. Germline V lookup: CDR1 MDHEN, CDR2 SYDVKM. Here the CDR3 reads CASSAGQKLYGYTF. The CDR3, as DNA: TGTGCCAGCAGTGCAGGACAGAAACTTTATGGCTACACCTTC.

CDR3 coding DNA: TGCGCCAGCAGCTTGAGTACAGCGAACACCGGGGAGCTGTTTTTT. Residues: CASSLSTANTGELFF. This chain links TRBV5-1 with TRBJ2-2; D is ambiguous. The germline gives CDR1 SGHRS, CDR2 YFSETQ. CDR3 size: 15 residues. V was trimmed by 1 base and J by 0 bases, leaving 7 bases between them.

This clone was recorded a few times. The CDR3 bases are TGTGCCAGCAGTCCTCGGGACAGGCAGTACTTC. It specifies CASSPRDRQYF. V is TRBV28 and J is TRBJ2-7; 7 bases map to TRBD1. J gave up 9 bases and V 5 bases, and 4 bases lay outside the gene matches. This CDR3 contains 11 residues. Germline V gives CDR1 MDHEN, CDR2 SYDVKM. Full variable domain (rest looked up from reference TRBV28 and TRBJ2-7): DVKVTQSSRYLVKRTGEKVFLECVQDMDHENMFWYRQDPGLGLRLIYFSYDVKMKEKGDIPEGYSVSREKKERFSLILESASTNQTSMYLCASSPRDRQYFGPGTRLTVT.

V gene TRBV19 combines with J gene TRBJ2-5; the D gene is possibly TRBD2 (7 bases). Trimming cost V 6 bases and J 5 bases, with 16 bases left between them. The CDR3 spans 14 residues. Germline V CDR1 and CDR2: LNHDA, SQIVND (reference sequence). As DNA, the CDR3 is TGTGCCAGTAGGGCGTCGGGGGGCGTGGAGACCCAGTACTTC. It is translated as CASRASGGVETQYF.

CDR3 coding DNA: TGTGCCAGCAGTCCAAGGACAGGGAAGGGGACTGAAGCTTTCTTT. This translates into CASSPRTGKGTEAFF. The V and J genes are TRBV28 and TRBJ1-1; 8 bases match TRBD1. After removal of 5 bases from V and 5 bases from J, the junction contained 10 bases not matched to a gene. Germline CDR1 reads MDHEN; CDR2 reads SYDVKM. The CDR3 spans 15 residues.

This clone was seen only a few times. The V call is TRBV30, the J call TRBJ1-5, with 7 bases aligning to TRBD1. Trimming took 0 bases from V and 7 from J; bases not matched to a gene: 3. Germline V gives CDR1 GTSNPN, CDR2 SVGIG (reference sequence). The length of the CDR3 is 13 residues. The CDR3 is CAWSVRDSQPQHF. The CDR3 DNA is TGTGCCTGGAGTGTACGGGACAGCCAGCCCCAGCATTTT.

The V and J genes are TRBV6-5 and TRBJ1-1; TRBD1 might be the D (5 bases). Germline CDR1 is MNHEY and CDR2 is SVGAGI. This CDR3 comprises 14 residues. V gave up 4 bases and J gave up 4 bases, with 13 bases separating them. In DNA, the CDR3 is TGTGCCAGCAGTTTCAGGGAGGGGAGCACTGAAGCTTTCTTT. Its protein is CASSFREGSTEAFF.

This clone has only a few counts. The chain couples TRBV2 to TRBJ1-3; D might be TRBD1 (6 bases). With 9 bases removed from V and 0 bases from J, the gap between germline ends came to 12 bases. Germline V gene data show CDR1 as SNHLY and CDR2 as FYNNEI. This CDR3 has 14 amino acids. The CDR3 nucleotides read TGTGCCAGGATCGACAGGAACTCTGGAAACACCATATATTTT. It yields the protein CARIDRNSGNTIYF.

The chain uses TRBV6-4 and TRBJ1-5; the D is unclear. CDR3 size: 13 residues. The V gene lost 4 bases and the J gene lost 5 bases, with 9 bases spanning the gap. CDR1 MRHNA and CDR2 SNTAGT come from the germline V gene. This chain's CDR3 is CASSGEEDQPQHF. CDR3 bases: TGTGCCAGCAGTGGCGAAGAGGATCAGCCCCAGCATTTT.

This chain uses TRBV11-3 with TRBJ2-5; D might be TRBD2 (6 bases). Per the germline V gene, CDR1 is SGHNT and CDR2 is YENEEA. The CDR3 covers 14 residues. Trimming took off 4 bases at V and 5 bases at J, with 14 bases between the two ends. As DNA, the CDR3 is TGTGCCAGCAGCTCACCGGGACTCTGGGAGACCCAGTACTTC. This gives the protein CASSSPGLWETQYF.

The chain links TRBV2 to TRBJ2-1; 8 positions agree with TRBD2. After removal of 8 bases from V and 7 bases from J, the junction contained 10 bases not matched to a gene. The CDR3 has 14 amino acids. CDR1 and CDR2 from the germline V gene are SNHLY and FYNNEI. The CDR3 region is CASAPGLGGNEQFF. The CDR3 nucleotides read TGTGCCAGCGCGCCGGGACTAGGGGGGAATGAGCAGTTCTTC.

The gene calls are TRBV6-5 and TRBJ1-2; 8 bases are shared with TRBD1. V lost 7 bases and J lost 8; bases outside the gene matches: 12. CDR3 size: 14 residues. CDR1 MNHEY and CDR2 SVGAGI come from the germline V gene. CDR3 in amino acids: CASIQSLRGRGYTF. The CDR3 DNA follows: TGTGCCAGCATCCAATCCCTCAGGGGGCGAGGCTACACCTTC.

The chain couples TRBV4-1 to TRBJ2-1; 13 bases match TRBD2. The CDR3 length is 17 residues. Germline values: CDR1 MGHRA, CDR2 YSYEKL. J was trimmed by 6 bases and V by 0 bases; bases with no gene match: 5. The CDR3 DNA reads as TGCGCCAGCAGCCAAGAATTAGGACTAGCGGGAGTCAATGAGCAGTTCTTC. Amino acid sequence: CASSQELGLAGVNEQFF.